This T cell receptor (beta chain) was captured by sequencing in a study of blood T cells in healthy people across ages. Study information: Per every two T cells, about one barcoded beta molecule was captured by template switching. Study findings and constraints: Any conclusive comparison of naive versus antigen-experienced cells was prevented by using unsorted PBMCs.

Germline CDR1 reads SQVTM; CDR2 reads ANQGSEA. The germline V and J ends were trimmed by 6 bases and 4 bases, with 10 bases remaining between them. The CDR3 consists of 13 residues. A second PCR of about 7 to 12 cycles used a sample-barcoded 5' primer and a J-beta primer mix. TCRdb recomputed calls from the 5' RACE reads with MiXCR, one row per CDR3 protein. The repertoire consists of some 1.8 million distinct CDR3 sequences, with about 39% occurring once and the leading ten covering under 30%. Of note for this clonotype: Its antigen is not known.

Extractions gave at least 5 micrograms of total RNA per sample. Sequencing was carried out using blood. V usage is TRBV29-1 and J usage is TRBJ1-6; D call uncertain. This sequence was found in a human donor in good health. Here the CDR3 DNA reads TGCAGCGTCTCAGAGGGTTATAATTCACCCCTCCACTTT. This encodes CSVSEGYNSPLHF.